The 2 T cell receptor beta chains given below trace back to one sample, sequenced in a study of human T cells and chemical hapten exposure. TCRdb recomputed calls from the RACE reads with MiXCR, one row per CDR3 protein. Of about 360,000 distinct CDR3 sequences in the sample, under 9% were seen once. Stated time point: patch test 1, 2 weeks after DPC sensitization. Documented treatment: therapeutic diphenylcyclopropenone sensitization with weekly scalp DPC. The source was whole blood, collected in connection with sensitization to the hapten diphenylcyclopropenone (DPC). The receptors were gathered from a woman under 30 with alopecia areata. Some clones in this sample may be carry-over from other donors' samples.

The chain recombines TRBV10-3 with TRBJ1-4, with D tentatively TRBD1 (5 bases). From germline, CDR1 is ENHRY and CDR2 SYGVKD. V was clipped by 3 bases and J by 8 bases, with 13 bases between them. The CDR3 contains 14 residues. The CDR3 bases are TGTGCCATCAGTGAAGACAGCCGGGGAGAAAAACTGTTTTTT. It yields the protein CAISEDSRGEKLFF.

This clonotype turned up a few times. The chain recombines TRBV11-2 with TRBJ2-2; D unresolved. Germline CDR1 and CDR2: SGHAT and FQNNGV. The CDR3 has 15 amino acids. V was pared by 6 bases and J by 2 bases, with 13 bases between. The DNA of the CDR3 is TGTGCCAGCAGTCTACGTGGTGGAAACACCGGGGAGCTGTTTTTT. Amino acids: CASSLRGGNTGELFF.